Below are 16 T cell receptor beta chains sequenced from a single sample in a study of T cell clones after liver transplantation. TCRdb keeps only in-frame clones here, not all; method: immunoSEQ multiplex PCR. The data contain roughly 62,000 clones, roughly 70% of them singletons. This sample comprised CD4+ T cells from blood, obtained at the approximately 15-month timepoint. These receptors were collected from a human patient who received a liver transplant. A subset of T cells may come from the graft donor.

The rearrangement links TRBV7-9 to TRBJ2-5; TRBD2 matches 16 bases. The CDR3 has 18 residues. Germline CDR1 SEHNR, CDR2 FQNEAQ (reference sequence). V trimming: 5 bases; J trimming: 0 bases; junction bases outside the gene matches: 6. CDR3 in amino acids: CASSPGLAGGDYQETQYF. CDR3 sequence (DNA): TGTGCCAGCAGCCCGGGACTAGCGGGGGGGGACTACCAAGAGACCCAGTACTTC. The full variable domain, rest sourced from reference TRBV7-9 and TRBJ2-5, is DTGVSQNPRHKITKRGQNVTFRCDPISEHNRLYWYRQTLGQGPEFLTYFQNEAQLEKSRLLSDRFSAERPKGSFSTLEIQRTEQGDSAMYLCASSPGLAGGDYQETQYFGPGTRLLVL.

The chain employs TRBV19 and TRBJ1-1; 7 positions match TRBD1. V lost 4 bases to trimming and J lost 1 base; unmatched junction nucleotides: 6. Germline-derived CDR1 and CDR2 are LNHDA and SQIVND (reference sequence). The CDR3 length is 15 residues. CDR3 residues: CASSTGQAPNTEAFF. In DNA form, the CDR3 reads TGTGCCAGTAGTACCGGACAGGCCCCGAACACTGAAGCTTTCTTT.

J is TRBJ1-1 and V is TRBV7-9; a weak D match, TRBD1 (5 bases). In germline, CDR1 is SEHNR, CDR2 FQNEAQ (reference sequence). Trimming left V 5 bases short and J 1 base short, with 11 bases between. CDR3 size: 14 residues. CDR3 protein: CASSASGGNTEAFF. In DNA, the CDR3 is TGTGCCAGCAGCGCCTCCGGGGGGAACACTGAAGCTTTCTTT. Using reference TRBV7-9 and TRBJ1-1 for the parts outside the CDR3, the full variable domain is DTGVSQNPRHKITKRGQNVTFRCDPISEHNRLYWYRQTLGQGPEFLTYFQNEAQLEKSRLLSDRFSAERPKGSFSTLEIQRTEQGDSAMYLCASSASGGNTEAFFGQGTRLTVV.

Comments on this clone: Because the CDR3's place on the DNA is in doubt, the DNA is left out and the CDR3 is given as listed by TCRdb. This chain joins TRBV6-6 and TRBJ2-7; the table's D call of TRBD2 was not tested on the DNA. The CDR3 is 16 amino acids long, termini counted. In germline, CDR1 is MNHNY, CDR2 SVGAGI (reference sequence). CDR3 protein: CASSSSGTSGRYEQYV.

The chain recombines TRBV5-6 with TRBJ2-3, with 7 bases that match TRBD1. The CDR3 is 15 amino acids. After removal of 2 bases from V and 1 base from J, the junction contained 4 bases not matched to a gene. CDR1 is SGHDT, CDR2 YYEEEE, per germline. The CDR3 sequence is CASSFRDRRTDTQYF. DNA of the CDR3: TGTGCCAGCAGCTTCCGGGACAGACGCACAGATACGCAGTATTTT. The full variable domain, its missing parts supplied by reference TRBV5-6 and TRBJ2-3, is DAGVTQSPTHLIKTRGQQVTLRCSPKSGHDTVSWYQQALGQGPQFIFQYYEEEERQRGNFPDRFSGHQFPNYSSELNVNALLLGDSALYLCASSFRDRRTDTQYFGPGTRLTVL.

V usage is TRBV2 and J usage is TRBJ2-3, with 10 bases identical to TRBD2. CDR1 and CDR2 (germline): SNHLY, FYNNEI. The CDR3 length is 19 residues. The junction had 10 bases not matched to a gene; V was cut back by 1 base and J by 0 bases. The DNA of the CDR3 is TGTGCCAGCAGTGAAGAGGCGGCTAGCGGGGGCTTCAGCACAGATACGCAGTATTTT. Protein: CASSEEAASGGFSTDTQYF.

J is TRBJ2-2 and V is TRBV19; the D is unclear. V lost 4 bases and J 1 base, leaving 10 bases between the germline ends. This CDR3 region has 15 residues. The germline CDR1 and CDR2 sequences are LNHDA and SQIVND (reference sequence). DNA of the CDR3: TGTGCCAGTAGTAGGTCCCGGCAGAACACCGGGGAGCTGTTTTTT. It yields the protein CASSRSRQNTGELFF.

This chain joins TRBV5-6 and TRBJ2-7; 8 nucleotides align to TRBD2. CDR3 length: 14 amino acids. Trimming cost V 1 base and J 4 bases; bases outside gene matches: 4. Germline V gene lookup returns CDR1 SGHDT and CDR2 YYEEEE. The CDR3 reads CASSLRGGKYEQYF. The CDR3 region has the DNA TGTGCCAGCAGCTTGCGGGGGGGCAAGTACGAGCAGTACTTC.

This chain connects TRBV7-6 to TRBJ2-3; the D gene is possibly TRBD1 (6 bases). CDR3 length: 14 residues. Deletions cut 1 base from V and 7 bases from J, with 12 bases between. CDR1 and CDR2 (germline): SGHVS, FNYEAQ. As DNA, the CDR3 is TGTGCCAGCAGCTTAGGGAACCGGGACAATACGCAGTATTTT. It yields the protein CASSLGNRDNTQYF.

This rearrangement joins TRBV27 to TRBJ2-7; 7 nucleotides align to TRBD1. Germline V lookup: CDR1 MNHEY, CDR2 SMNVEV (reference sequence). This CDR3 comprises 12 residues. In nucleotides, the CDR3 is TGTGCCAGCAGTTCAAACAGGGGCGGTTGGTGCGTC. Its translation: CASSSNRGGWCV.

The rearrangement links TRBV6-5 to TRBJ2-1; 7 positions agree with TRBD2. CDR1 and CDR2 from the germline V gene are MNHEY and SVGAGI. The CDR3 sequence is 13 residues long. The J segment lost 6 bases and the V segment lost 7 bases, leaving 6 bases of the junction unmatched. The CDR3 spells CASIRAGSNEQFF. The CDR3 DNA reads TGTGCCAGCATACGAGCGGGAAGCAATGAGCAGTTCTTC.

This chain connects TRBV28 to TRBJ1-2; a weak D match, TRBD1 (6 bases). V was clipped by 8 bases and J by 4 bases, with 23 bases between them. Germline CDR1 MDHEN, CDR2 SYDVKM. This CDR3 has 16 amino acids. CDR3: CASQPTGGGAGYGYTF. The CDR3, as DNA: TGTGCCAGCCAGCCAACCGGTGGGGGGGCAGGCTATGGCTACACCTTC.

V and J are TRBV18 and TRBJ2-1; D unclear. This CDR3 comprises 13 residues. CDR1 and CDR2 from the germline V gene are KGHSH and LQKENI. V lost 6 bases to trimming and J lost 5 bases, with 11 bases between them. As DNA, the CDR3 is TGTGCCAGCTCCCTAAGTCGGGACAATGAGCAGTTCTTC. Protein sequence: CASSLSRDNEQFF.

The rearrangement joins TRBV6-5 to TRBJ2-5, with 12 positions matching TRBD1. V lost 4 bases, J lost 5 bases, and 5 bases stayed unmatched. The CDR3 totals 15 residues. In germline, CDR1 is MNHEY, CDR2 SVGAGI. CDR3 coding DNA: TGTGCCAGCAGTTTTGGGACAGGGGGCGGGGAGACCCAGTACTTC. This sequence encodes CASSFGTGGGETQYF.

V and J are TRBV6-1 and TRBJ2-7; 8 bases match TRBD1. The ends lost 2 bases at V and 3 bases at J; junction bases unmatched: 6. CDR3 length: 15 residues. Per germline, CDR1 MNHNS and CDR2 SASEGT. The CDR3 bases are TGTGCCAGCAGTGAAAAGGGGACAGGTTTCTACGAGCAGTACGTC. Translating gives CASSEKGTGFYEQYV.

The chain uses TRBV28 and TRBJ2-7, with 8 positions matching TRBD2. Germline CDR1 is MDHEN and CDR2 is SYDVKM. The trim removed 2 bases at V and 9 bases at J, leaving 9 bases unmatched. The CDR3 contains 14 residues. The CDR3 DNA follows: TGTGCCAGCAGTTTACAAGGGACTAGAGGAGGGCAGTACGTC. As protein: CASSLQGTRGGQYV.